A selection of T cell receptor beta chains follows, all from one sample in a study of circulating CD8 cells and anti-PD-1 response in melanoma. From the reads, TCRdb called clonotypes with MiXCR, one entry per CDR3 protein. The data contain over 600 distinct CDR3 sequences, roughly 8% of them seen just once; the ten biggest clones take up around 19%. The sequences come from CD8+ T cells from PBMCs, collected at baseline or after one month of anti-PD-1 therapy (not recorded which). The receptors come from a human donor with melanoma. Both conserved end residues are trimmed from each CDR3. Fields, in order: clone size, V gene, J gene, CDR3 protein. The listing skips clone size in some rows; elsewhere it reads once, few, many or a size class.

abundance: medium-sized; v_gene: TRBV20-1; j_gene: TRBJ2-1; CDR3aa: SASGTSGAYNEQF
abundance: medium-sized; v_gene: TRBV10-3; j_gene: TRBJ2-7; CDR3aa: ATGLGGGQRNYEQY
abundance: large; v_gene: TRBV29-1; j_gene: TRBJ2-3; CDR3aa: SVESPGGRSTDTQY
abundance: large; v_gene: TRBV12-5; j_gene: TRBJ2-1; CDR3aa: ASGTDAPASYNEQF
abundance: large; v_gene: TRBV2; j_gene: TRBJ1-5; CDR3aa: ASSEVRGSNQPQH
abundance: medium-sized; v_gene: TRBV30; j_gene: TRBJ1-5; CDR3aa: AWRGGTTGNQPQH
abundance: large; v_gene: TRBV6-6; j_gene: TRBJ2-7; CDR3aa: ASSPNSYEQY
abundance: medium-sized; v_gene: TRBV30; j_gene: TRBJ2-2; CDR3aa: AWSSLPGSEGSGELF
abundance: large; v_gene: TRBV20-1; j_gene: TRBJ2-3; CDR3aa: SARSAGTSGESNIDTQY
abundance: few; v_gene: TRBV20-1; j_gene: TRBJ1-1; CDR3aa: SARDIRGGTEAF
abundance: medium-sized; v_gene: TRBV18; j_gene: TRBJ1-1; CDR3aa: ASSPRADSNTEAF
abundance: large; v_gene: TRBV7-3; j_gene: TRBJ1-2; CDR3aa: ASSPFPPFYGYT
abundance: -; v_gene: TRBV2; j_gene: TRBJ1-1; CDR3aa: ASRDPPNAEAF
abundance: -; v_gene: TRBV24-1; j_gene: TRBJ2-2; CDR3aa: ATSEGDRDTGELF
abundance: large; v_gene: TRBV29-1; j_gene: TRBJ2-2; CDR3aa: SVERGKSGELF